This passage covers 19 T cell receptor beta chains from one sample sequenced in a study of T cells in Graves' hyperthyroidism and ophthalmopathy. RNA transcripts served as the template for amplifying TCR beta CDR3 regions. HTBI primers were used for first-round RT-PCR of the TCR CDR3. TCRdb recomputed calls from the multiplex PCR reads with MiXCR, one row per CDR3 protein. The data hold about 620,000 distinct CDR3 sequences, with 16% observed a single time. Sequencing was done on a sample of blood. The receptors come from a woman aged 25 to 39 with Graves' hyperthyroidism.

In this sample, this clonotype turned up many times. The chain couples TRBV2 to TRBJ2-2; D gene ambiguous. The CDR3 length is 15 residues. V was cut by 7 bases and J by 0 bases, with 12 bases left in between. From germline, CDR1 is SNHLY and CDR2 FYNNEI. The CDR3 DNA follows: TGTGCCAGCAAGGTGACTCAGACGAACACCGGGGAGCTGTTTTTT. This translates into CASKVTQTNTGELFF.

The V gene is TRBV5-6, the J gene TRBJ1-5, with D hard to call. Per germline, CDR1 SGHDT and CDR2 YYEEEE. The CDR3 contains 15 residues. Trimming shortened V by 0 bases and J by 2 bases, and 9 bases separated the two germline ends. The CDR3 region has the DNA TGTGCCAGCAGCTTGGGACAACGTCGCAATCAGCCCCAGCATTTT. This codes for CASSLGQRRNQPQHF. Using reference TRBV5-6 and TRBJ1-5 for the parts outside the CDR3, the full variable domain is DAGVTQSPTHLIKTRGQQVTLRCSPKSGHDTVSWYQQALGQGPQFIFQYYEEEERQRGNFPDRFSGHQFPNYSSELNVNALLLGDSALYLCASSLGQRRNQPQHFGDGTRLSIL.

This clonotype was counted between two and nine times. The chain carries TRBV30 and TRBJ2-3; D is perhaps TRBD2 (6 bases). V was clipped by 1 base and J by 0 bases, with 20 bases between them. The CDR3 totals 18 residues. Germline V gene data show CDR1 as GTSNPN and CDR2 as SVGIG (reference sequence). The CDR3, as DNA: TGTGCCTGGAGTGGTTATCCGGGACTCCCGACGAGCACAGATACGCAGTATTTT. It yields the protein CAWSGYPGLPTSTDTQYF. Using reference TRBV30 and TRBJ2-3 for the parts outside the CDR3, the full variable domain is SQTIHQWPATLVQPVGSPLSLECTVEGTSNPNLYWYRQAAGRGLQLLFYSVGIGQISSEVPQNLSASRPQDRQFILSSKKLLLSDSGFYLCAWSGYPGLPTSTDTQYFGPGTRLTVL.

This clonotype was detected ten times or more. CDR3 amino acids: CSAPTDTQYF. The CDR3 DNA is TGCAGTGCCCCGACAGATACGCAGTATTTT. This sequence joins TRBV20-1 and TRBJ2-3; D unclear. With 6 bases removed from V and 3 bases from J, the gap between germline ends came to 4 bases. Germline values: CDR1 DFQATT, CDR2 SNEGSKA (reference sequence). The CDR3 extends over 10 amino acids.

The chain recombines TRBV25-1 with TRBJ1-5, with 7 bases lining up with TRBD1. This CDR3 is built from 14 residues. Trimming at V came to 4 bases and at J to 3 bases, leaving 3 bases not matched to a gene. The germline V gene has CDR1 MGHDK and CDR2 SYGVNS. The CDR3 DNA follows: TGTGCCAGCAGTGGGGGGACAGACAATCAGCCCCAGCATTTT. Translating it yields CASSGGTDNQPQHF.

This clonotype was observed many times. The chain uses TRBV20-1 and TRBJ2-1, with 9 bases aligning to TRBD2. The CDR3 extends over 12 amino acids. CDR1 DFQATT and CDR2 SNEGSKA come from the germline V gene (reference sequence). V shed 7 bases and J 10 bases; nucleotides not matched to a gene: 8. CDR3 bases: TGCAGTGAGTCCGCGGGAGGGAGGGAGCAGTTCTTC. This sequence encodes CSESAGGREQFF.

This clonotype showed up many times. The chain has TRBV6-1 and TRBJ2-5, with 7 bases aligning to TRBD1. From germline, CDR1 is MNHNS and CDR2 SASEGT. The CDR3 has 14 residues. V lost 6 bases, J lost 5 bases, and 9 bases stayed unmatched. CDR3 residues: CASSTDRSVETQYF. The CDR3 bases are TGTGCCAGCAGCACGGACAGGTCGGTCGAGACCCAGTACTTC.

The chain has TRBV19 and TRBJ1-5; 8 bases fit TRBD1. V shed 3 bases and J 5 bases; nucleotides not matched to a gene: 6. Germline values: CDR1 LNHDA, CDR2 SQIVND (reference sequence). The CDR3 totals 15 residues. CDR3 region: CASSIRGRGDQPQHF. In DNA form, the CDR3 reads TGTGCCAGTAGTATCAGGGGGCGCGGGGATCAGCCCCAGCATTTT. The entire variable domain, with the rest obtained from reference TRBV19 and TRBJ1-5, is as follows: DGGITQSPKYLFRKEGQNVTLSCEQNLNHDAMYWYRQDPGQGLRLIYYSQIVNDFQKGDIAEGYSVSREKKESFPLTVTSAQKNPTAFYLCASSIRGRGDQPQHFGDGTRLSIL.

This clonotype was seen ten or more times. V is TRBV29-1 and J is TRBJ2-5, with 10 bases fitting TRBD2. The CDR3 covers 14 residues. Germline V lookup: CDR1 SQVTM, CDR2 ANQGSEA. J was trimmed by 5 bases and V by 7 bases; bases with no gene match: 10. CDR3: CSAKAAGGLETQYF. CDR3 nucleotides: TGCAGCGCAAAAGCAGCGGGAGGGTTGGAGACCCAGTACTTC.

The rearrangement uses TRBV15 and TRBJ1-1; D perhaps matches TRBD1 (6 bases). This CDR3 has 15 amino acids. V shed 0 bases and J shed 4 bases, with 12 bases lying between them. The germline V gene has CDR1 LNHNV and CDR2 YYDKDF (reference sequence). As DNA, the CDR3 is TGTGCCACCAGCAGAGATCCTCAGGGGAGCACTGAAGCTTTCTTT. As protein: CATSRDPQGSTEAFF.

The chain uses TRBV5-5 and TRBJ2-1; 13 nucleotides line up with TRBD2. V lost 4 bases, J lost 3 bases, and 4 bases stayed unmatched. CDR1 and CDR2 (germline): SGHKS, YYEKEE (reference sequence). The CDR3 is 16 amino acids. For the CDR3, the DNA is TGTGCCAGCAGCAAACTAGCGGGGGGGAGCTACAATGAGCAGTTCTTC. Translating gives CASSKLAGGSYNEQFF.

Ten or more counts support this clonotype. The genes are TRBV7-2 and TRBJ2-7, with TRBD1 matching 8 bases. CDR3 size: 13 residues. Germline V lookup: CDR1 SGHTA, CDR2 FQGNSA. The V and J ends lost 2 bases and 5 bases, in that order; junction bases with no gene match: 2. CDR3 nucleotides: TGTGCCAGCAGCTTACCGACAGGGGACGAGCAGTACTTC. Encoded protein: CASSLPTGDEQYF.

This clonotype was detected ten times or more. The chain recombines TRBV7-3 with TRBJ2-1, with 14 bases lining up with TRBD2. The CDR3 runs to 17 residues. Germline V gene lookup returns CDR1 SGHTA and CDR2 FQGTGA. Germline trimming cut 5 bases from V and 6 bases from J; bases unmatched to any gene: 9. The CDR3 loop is CASSPQPGLAGVNEQFF. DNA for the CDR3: TGTGCCAGCAGCCCGCAACCGGGACTAGCGGGAGTCAATGAGCAGTTCTTC.

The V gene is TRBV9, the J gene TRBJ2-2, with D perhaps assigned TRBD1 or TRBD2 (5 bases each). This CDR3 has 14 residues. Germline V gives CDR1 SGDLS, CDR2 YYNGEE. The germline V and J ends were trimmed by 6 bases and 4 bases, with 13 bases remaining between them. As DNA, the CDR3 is TGTGCCAGCAACCCCGGGACCTCCACCGGGGAGCTGTTTTTT. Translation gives CASNPGTSTGELFF.

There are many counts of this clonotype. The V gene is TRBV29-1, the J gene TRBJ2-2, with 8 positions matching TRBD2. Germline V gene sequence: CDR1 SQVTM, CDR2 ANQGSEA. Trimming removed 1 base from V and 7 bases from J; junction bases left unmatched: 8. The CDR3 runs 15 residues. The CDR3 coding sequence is TGCAGCGTTGAAGTAAGCGGGAGAGACCACGGGGAGCTGTTTTTT. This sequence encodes CSVEVSGRDHGELFF.

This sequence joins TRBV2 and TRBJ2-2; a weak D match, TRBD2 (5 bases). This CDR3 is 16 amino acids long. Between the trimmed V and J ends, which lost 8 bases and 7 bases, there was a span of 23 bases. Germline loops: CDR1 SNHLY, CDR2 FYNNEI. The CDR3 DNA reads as TGTGCCAGCCGTCGTCGTACAACAGAGGGCATCGGGGAGCTGTTTTTT. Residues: CASRRRTTEGIGELFF.

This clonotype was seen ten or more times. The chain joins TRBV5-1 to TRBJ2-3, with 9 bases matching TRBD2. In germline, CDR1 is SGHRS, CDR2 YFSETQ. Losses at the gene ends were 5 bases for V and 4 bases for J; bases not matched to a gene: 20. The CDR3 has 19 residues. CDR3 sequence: CASSSTSGVPSADPDTQYF. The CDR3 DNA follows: TGCGCCAGCAGTTCGACTAGCGGAGTACCATCCGCCGATCCAGATACGCAGTATTTT.

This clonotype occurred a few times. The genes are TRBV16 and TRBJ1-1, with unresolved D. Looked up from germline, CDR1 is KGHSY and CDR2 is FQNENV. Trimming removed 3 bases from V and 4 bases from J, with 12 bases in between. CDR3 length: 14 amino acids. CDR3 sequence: CASSHSEASTEAFF. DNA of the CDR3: TGTGCCAGCAGCCACTCGGAGGCCAGCACTGAAGCTTTCTTT.

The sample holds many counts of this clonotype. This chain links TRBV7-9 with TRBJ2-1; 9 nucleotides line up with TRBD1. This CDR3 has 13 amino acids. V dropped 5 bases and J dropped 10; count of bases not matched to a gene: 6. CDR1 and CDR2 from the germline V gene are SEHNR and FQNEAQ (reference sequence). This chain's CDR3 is CASSPQGAGEQFF. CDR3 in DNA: TGTGCCAGCAGCCCACAGGGGGCGGGGGAGCAGTTCTTC.